Listed below are T cell receptor beta chains from one sample, sequenced in a study of blood T cell repertoires in COVID-19. Clones were sequenced by immunoSEQ multiplex PCR, and TCRdb holds only the in-frame ones, with some missing. Of 200,000 to 300,000 clones listed, 65% to 85% were seen once; the top ten hold more than 5.5%. The sample taken for sequencing was peripheral blood. Receptors were obtained from a human donor in a cohort sampled during active COVID-19. Each CDR3 is given with its conserved first and last residue. The D gene is left open where the match is weak. Some rows have no size entry. The others give once, few or many, or a class for an expanded clone.

V: TRBV24-1
D: TRBD1
size: once
J: TRBJ2-7
CDR3: CATSPGQDAYEQYF
DNA: TGTGCCACTAGTCCGGGACAGGACGCCTACGAGCAGTACTTC

V: TRBV15
D: .
size: many
J: TRBJ2-6
CDR3: CATSRDQGSGANVLTF
DNA: TGTGCCACCAGCAGAGATCAGGGGTCTGGGGCCAACGTCCTGACTTTC

V: TRBV5-5
D: TRBD1
size: .
J: TRBJ2-1
CDR3: CASSFSGDRGNEQFF
DNA: TGTGCCAGCAGTTTCTCCGGGGACAGGGGCAATGAGCAGTTCTTC

V: TRBV6-5
D: .
size: .
J: TRBJ2-2
CDR3: CASRPTTNSGELFF
DNA: TGTGCCAGCAGGCCTACCACTAATTCCGGGGAGCTGTTTTTT

V: TRBV11-2
D: .
size: .
J: TRBJ2-4
CDR3: CASSLGWMSDRAKNIQYF
DNA: TGTGCCAGCAGCTTAGGGTGGATGTCCGACAGGGCCAAAAACATTCAGTACTTC

V: TRBV28
D: .
size: once
J: TRBJ1-5
CDR3: CASSQGPGNQPQHF
DNA: TGTGCCAGCAGCCAGGGGCCTGGCAATCAGCCCCAGCATTTT

V: TRBV9
D: TRBD2
size: once
J: TRBJ2-7
CDR3: CASSGGTSGGYEQYF
DNA: TGTGCCAGCAGCGGAGGGACTAGCGGGGGATACGAGCAGTACTTC

V: TRBV5-1
D: TRBD1
size: .
J: TRBJ1-4
CDR3: CASSPGQGQEKLFF
DNA: TGCGCCAGCAGCCCAGGACAGGGCCAGGAAAAACTGTTTTTT

V: TRBV6-5
D: TRBD2
size: .
J: TRBJ2-7
CDR3: CASSSSGTYEQYF
DNA: TGTGCCAGCAGTTCCAGCGGGACCTACGAGCAGTACTTC

V: TRBV19
D: TRBD1
size: few
J: TRBJ1-2
CDR3: CASSISRQGGGYTF
DNA: TGTGCCAGTAGTATTAGCCGACAGGGAGGAGGCTACACCTTC

V: TRBV19
D: TRBD1
size: .
J: TRBJ1-5
CDR3: CASLSSRDRGRMVNQPQHF
DNA: TGTGCCAGCCTATCGTCCCGGGACAGGGGGCGGATGGTCAATCAGCCCCAGCATTTT

V: TRBV5-8
D: .
size: .
J: TRBJ2-3
CDR3: CASSLVQGGTDTQYF
DNA: TGTGCCAGCAGCTTGGTACAGGGCGGCACAGATACGCAGTATTTT

V: TRBV5-6
D: TRBD1
size: once
J: TRBJ1-2
CDR3: CASSLVQGGSYGYTF
DNA: TGTGCCAGCAGCTTGGTACAGGGGGGATCCTATGGCTACACCTTC

V: TRBV10-3
D: TRBD1
size: .
J: TRBJ1-1
CDR3: CAIRPVGGVPDTEAFF
DNA: TGTGCCATCAGGCCTGTAGGGGGCGTGCCCGACACTGAAGCTTTCTTT

V: TRBV12-3/TRBV12-4
D: TRBD1
size: .
J: TRBJ1-5
CDR3: CASSRTGNRPQHF
DNA: TGTGCCAGCAGTCGGACAGGGAATAGGCCCCAGCATTTT

V: TRBV5-4
D: TRBD2
size: .
J: TRBJ2-7
CDR3: CASSLGGSIYEQYF
DNA: TGTGCCAGCAGCTTAGGCGGGAGCATCTACGAGCAGTACTTC

V: TRBV5-1
D: TRBD2
size: .
J: TRBJ2-7
CDR3: CASSPGTSDSYEQYF
DNA: TGCGCCAGCAGCCCGGGGACTAGCGACTCCTACGAGCAGTACTTC

V: TRBV6-5
D: .
size: .
J: TRBJ1-3
CDR3: CASSRTLSGNTIYF
DNA: TGTGCCAGTAGCCGCACTCTCTCTGGAAACACCATATATTTT

V: TRBV6-1
D: TRBD2
size: .
J: TRBJ2-1
CDR3: CASSDDLAGPSSYNEQFF
DNA: TGTGCCAGCAGTGATGACCTAGCGGGACCGAGCTCCTACAATGAGCAGTTCTTC

V: TRBV5-1
D: TRBD1
size: .
J: TRBJ2-1
CDR3: CASSPQGAHYNEQFF
DNA: TGCGCCAGCAGCCCCCAGGGGGCGCATTACAATGAGCAGTTCTTC

V: TRBV6-2/TRBV6-3
D: .
size: .
J: TRBJ2-1
CDR3: CASSPGGGSLARNEQFF
DNA: TGTGCCAGCAGCCCCGGGGGTGGCAGCCTGGCAAGGAATGAGCAGTTCTTC

V: TRBV28
D: TRBD1
size: .
J: TRBJ2-7
CDR3: CASSFIGQGSSYEQYF
DNA: TGTGCCAGCAGTTTTATCGGACAGGGGAGCTCCTACGAGCAGTACTTC

V: TRBV9
D: TRBD2
size: .
J: TRBJ2-1
CDR3: CASSRGDSQNNEQFF
DNA: TGTGCCAGCAGCCGGGGGGATAGTCAGAACAATGAGCAGTTCTTC

V: TRBV19
D: .
size: .
J: TRBJ1-2
CDR3: CASSIESGGSYYGYTF
DNA: TGTGCCAGTAGTATAGAGTCGGGGGGCTCGTACTATGGCTACACCTTC

V: TRBV5-1
D: .
size: .
J: TRBJ2-7
CDR3: CASSLDGTSYEQYF
DNA: TGCGCCAGCAGCTTAGATGGCACAAGTTACGAGCAGTACTTC

V: TRBV5-1
D: TRBD1
size: .
J: TRBJ2-2
CDR3: CASSAGQGTTGELFF
DNA: TGCGCCAGCAGCGCCGGACAGGGCACCACCGGGGAGCTGTTTTTT

V: TRBV5-4
D: .
size: once
J: TRBJ2-5
CDR3: CASSLQQETQYF
DNA: TGTGCCAGCAGCTTGCAACAAGAGACCCAGTACTTC

V: TRBV28
D: TRBD1
size: .
J: TRBJ1-5
CDR3: CASTPPWTGADQPQHF
DNA: TGTGCCAGCACCCCTCCCTGGACAGGGGCTGATCAGCCCCAGCATTTT

V: TRBV28
D: TRBD2
size: .
J: TRBJ2-7
CDR3: CASSGRLAGGDEQYF
DNA: TGTGCCAGCAGCGGGAGACTAGCGGGAGGAGACGAGCAGTACTTC

V: TRBV7-9
D: .
size: few
J: TRBJ1-2
CDR3: CASSSFREVGGYTF
DNA: TGTGCCAGCAGCTCCTTTCGGGAGGTGGGGGGCTACACCTTC

V: TRBV5-8
D: .
size: .
J: TRBJ1-4
CDR3: CASSFSGMGEEKLFF
DNA: TGTGCCAGCAGTTTCTCCGGGATGGGAGAGGAAAAACTGTTTTTT

V: TRBV18
D: TRBD1
size: .
J: TRBJ2-1
CDR3: CASSPPQGGLYNEQFF
DNA: TGTGCCAGCTCACCACCTCAAGGGGGCCTATACAATGAGCAGTTCTTC

V: TRBV6-4
D: TRBD1
size: .
J: TRBJ2-2
CDR3: CASRRGPDTGELFF
DNA: TGTGCCAGCAGAAGGGGGCCCGACACCGGGGAGCTGTTTTTT

V: TRBV5-1
D: .
size: .
J: TRBJ1-1
CDR3: CASSFVDSQQEAFF
DNA: TGCGCCAGCAGCTTCGTAGACAGCCAACAGGAAGCTTTCTTT

V: TRBV5-4
D: .
size: .
J: TRBJ2-6
CDR3: CASSLILRQGSGANVLTF
DNA: TGTGCCAGCAGCCTCATTCTGAGACAAGGCTCTGGGGCCAACGTCCTGACTTTC

V: TRBV9
D: .
size: .
J: TRBJ2-3
CDR3: CASSVGGESNTQYF
DNA: TGTGCCAGCAGCGTAGGCGGTGAATCAAATACGCAGTATTTT

V: TRBV19
D: TRBD1
size: .
J: TRBJ2-7
CDR3: CASARSDRGSYEQYF
DNA: TGTGCCAGTGCGCGGTCGGACAGGGGCTCCTACGAGCAGTACTTC

V: TRBV30
D: TRBD1
size: .
J: TRBJ1-5
CDR3: CAWRGTGFGQPQHF
DNA: TGTGCCTGGAGAGGGACAGGGTTTGGTCAGCCCCAGCATTTT

V: TRBV3-1/TRBV3-2
D: TRBD1
size: few
J: TRBJ2-2
CDR3: CASSQEGGAAGELFF
DNA: TGTGCCAGCAGCCAAGAAGGGGGCGCGGCCGGGGAGCTGTTTTTT

V: TRBV19
D: TRBD1
size: .
J: TRBJ2-7
CDR3: CASSIGQGTWEQYF
DNA: TGTGCCAGTAGTATTGGACAGGGGACCTGGGAGCAGTACTTC

V: TRBV6-5
D: TRBD1
size: .
J: TRBJ2-7
CDR3: CASSYVGQGTYEQYF
DNA: TGTGCCAGCAGTTACGTGGGACAGGGGACCTACGAGCAGTACTTC

V: TRBV24-1
D: TRBD2
size: once
J: TRBJ2-1
CDR3: CATSDPDQGLAGVNEQFF
DNA: TGTGCCACCAGTGACCCGGACCAGGGACTAGCGGGAGTAAATGAGCAGTTCTTC

V: TRBV27
D: TRBD2
size: .
J: TRBJ2-1
CDR3: CATAHGASGMNEQFF
DNA: TGTGCCACAGCCCACGGGGCTAGCGGGATGAATGAGCAGTTCTTC

V: TRBV7-9
D: TRBD1
size: .
J: TRBJ2-5
CDR3: CASSWIVAGGETQYF
DNA: TGTGCCAGCAGCTGGATCGTGGCAGGGGGAGAGACCCAGTACTTC

V: TRBV15
D: .
size: .
J: TRBJ1-1
CDR3: CATSRVGRDTQAFF
DNA: TGTGCCACCAGCAGAGTTGGCAGGGATACTCAAGCTTTCTTT

V: TRBV7-8
D: TRBD2
size: .
J: TRBJ2-1
CDR3: CASSPLGGTHNEQFF
DNA: TGTGCCAGCAGCCCTTTGGGGGGGACCCACAATGAGCAGTTCTTC

V: TRBV24-1
D: TRBD1
size: .
J: TRBJ2-2
CDR3: CATKGQGADTGELFF
DNA: TGTGCCACCAAAGGACAGGGGGCTGATACCGGGGAGCTGTTTTTT

V: TRBV18
D: TRBD1
size: .
J: TRBJ1-1
CDR3: CASSTDRTEAFF
DNA: TGTGCCAGCTCAACGGACAGGACTGAAGCTTTCTTT

V: TRBV2
D: TRBD1
size: .
J: TRBJ1-2
CDR3: CASRGTGQAGYGYTF
DNA: TGTGCCAGCAGGGGGACTGGACAGGCGGGCTATGGCTACACCTTC

V: TRBV20-1
D: .
size: .
J: TRBJ2-1
CDR3: CSARGWSEQFF
DNA: TGCAGTGCTCGCGGGTGGAGTGAGCAGTTCTTC

V: TRBV9
D: TRBD1
size: .
J: TRBJ1-2
CDR3: CASSPGQGVRYTF
DNA: TGTGCCAGCAGCCCTGGACAGGGGGTTCGTTACACCTTC

V: TRBV19
D: .
size: once
J: TRBJ1-2
CDR3: CASSRGQLYGYTF
DNA: TGTGCCAGTAGTAGGGGACAACTCTATGGCTACACCTTC